The clone carrying this T cell receptor beta chain was seen only a few times. Trimming removed 0 bases at V and 0 bases at J, with 12 bases between. The CDR3 is 17 residues long. Germline values: CDR1 MNHEY, CDR2 SVGAGI. TCR beta rearrangements were amplified from peripheral blood genomic DNA. TRB rearrangements spanning V, D and J were amplified using mixed TRB-A/B primers. TCRdb re-analysed the multiplex PCR reads in MiXCR, keeping a single row per CDR3 protein. The sample shows about 2,300 distinct CDR3 sequences, around a quarter of them seen only once. These data are taken from a study of T cell repertoires in aging, cancer and after chemotherapy. Study background: Glioblastoma patients receiving temozolomide-based therapy gave paired samples before and after chemotherapy.

This receptor was identified in a human donor with a solid tumor. The V call is TRBV6-5, the J call TRBJ2-1; D is perhaps TRBD2 (6 bases). The sample comprised blood. The DNA for the CDR3 is TGTGCCAGCAGTTACTCGCCTAGCGCGAGCTCCTACAATGAGCAGTTCTTC. Translated, it gives CASSYSPSASSYNEQFF.